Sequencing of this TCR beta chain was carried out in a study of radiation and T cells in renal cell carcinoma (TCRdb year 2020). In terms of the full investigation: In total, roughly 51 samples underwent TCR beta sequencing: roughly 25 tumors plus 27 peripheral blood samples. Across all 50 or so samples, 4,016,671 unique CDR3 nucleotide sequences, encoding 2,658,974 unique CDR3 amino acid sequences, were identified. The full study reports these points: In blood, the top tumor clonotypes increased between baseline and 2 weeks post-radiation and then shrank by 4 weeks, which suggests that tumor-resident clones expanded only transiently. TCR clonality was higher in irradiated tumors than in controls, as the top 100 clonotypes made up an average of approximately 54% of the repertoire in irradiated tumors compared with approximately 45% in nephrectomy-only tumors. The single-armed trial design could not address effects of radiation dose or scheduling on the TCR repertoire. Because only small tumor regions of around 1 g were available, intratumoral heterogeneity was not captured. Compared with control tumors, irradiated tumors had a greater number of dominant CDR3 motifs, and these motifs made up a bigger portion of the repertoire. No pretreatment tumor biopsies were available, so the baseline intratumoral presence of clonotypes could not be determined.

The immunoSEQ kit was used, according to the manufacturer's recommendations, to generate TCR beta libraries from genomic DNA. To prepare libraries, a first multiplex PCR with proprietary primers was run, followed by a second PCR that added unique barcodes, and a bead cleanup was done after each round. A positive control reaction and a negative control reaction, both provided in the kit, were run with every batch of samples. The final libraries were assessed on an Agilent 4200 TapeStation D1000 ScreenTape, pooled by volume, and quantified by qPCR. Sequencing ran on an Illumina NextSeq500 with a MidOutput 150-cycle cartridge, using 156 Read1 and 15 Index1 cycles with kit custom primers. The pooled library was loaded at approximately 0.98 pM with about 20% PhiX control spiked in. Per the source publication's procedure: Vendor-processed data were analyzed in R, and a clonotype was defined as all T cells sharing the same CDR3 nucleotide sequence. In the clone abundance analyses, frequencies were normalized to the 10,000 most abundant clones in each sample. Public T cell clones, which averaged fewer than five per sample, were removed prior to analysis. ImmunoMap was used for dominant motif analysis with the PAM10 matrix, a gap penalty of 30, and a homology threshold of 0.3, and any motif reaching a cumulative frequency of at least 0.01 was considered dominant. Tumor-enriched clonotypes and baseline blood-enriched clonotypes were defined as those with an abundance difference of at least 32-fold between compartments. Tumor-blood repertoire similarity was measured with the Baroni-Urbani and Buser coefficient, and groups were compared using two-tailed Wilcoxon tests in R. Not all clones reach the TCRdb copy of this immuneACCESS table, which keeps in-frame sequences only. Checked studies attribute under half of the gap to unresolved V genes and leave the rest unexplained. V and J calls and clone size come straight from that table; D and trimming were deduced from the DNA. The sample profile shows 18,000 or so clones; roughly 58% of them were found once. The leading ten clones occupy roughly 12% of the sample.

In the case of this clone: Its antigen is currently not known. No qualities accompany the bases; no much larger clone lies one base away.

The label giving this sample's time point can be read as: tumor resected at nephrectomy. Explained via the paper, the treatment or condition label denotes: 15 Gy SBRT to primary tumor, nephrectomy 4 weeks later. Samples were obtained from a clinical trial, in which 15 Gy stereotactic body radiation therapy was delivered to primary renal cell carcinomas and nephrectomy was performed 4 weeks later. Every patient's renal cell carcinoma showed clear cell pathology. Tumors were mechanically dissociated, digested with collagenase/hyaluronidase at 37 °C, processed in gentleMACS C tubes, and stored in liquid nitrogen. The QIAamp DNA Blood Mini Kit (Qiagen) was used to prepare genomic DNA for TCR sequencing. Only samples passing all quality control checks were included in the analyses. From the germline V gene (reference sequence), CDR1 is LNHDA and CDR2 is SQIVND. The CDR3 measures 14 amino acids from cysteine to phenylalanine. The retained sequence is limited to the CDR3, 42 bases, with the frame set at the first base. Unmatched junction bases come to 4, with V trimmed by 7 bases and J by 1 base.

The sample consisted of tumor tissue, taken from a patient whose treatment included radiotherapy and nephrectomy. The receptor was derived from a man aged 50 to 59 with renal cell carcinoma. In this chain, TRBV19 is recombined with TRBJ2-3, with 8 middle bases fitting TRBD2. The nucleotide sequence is TGTGCCAGTATGGCGGGAGGAGGCACAGATACGCAGTATTTT. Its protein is CASMAGGGTDTQYF.